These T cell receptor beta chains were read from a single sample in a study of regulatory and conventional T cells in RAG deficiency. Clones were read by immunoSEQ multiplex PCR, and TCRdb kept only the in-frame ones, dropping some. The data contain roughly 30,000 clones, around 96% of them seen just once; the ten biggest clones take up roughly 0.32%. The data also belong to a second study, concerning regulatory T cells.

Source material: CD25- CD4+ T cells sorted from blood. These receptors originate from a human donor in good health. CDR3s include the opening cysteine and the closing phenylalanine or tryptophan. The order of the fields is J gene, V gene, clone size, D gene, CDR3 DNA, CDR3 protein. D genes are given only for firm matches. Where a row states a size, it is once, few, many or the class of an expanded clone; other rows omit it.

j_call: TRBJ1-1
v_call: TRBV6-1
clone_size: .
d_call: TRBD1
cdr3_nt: TGTGCCAGCGGTTTTGGGGACAGCCTGAACACTGAAGCTTTCTTT
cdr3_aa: CASGFGDSLNTEAFF

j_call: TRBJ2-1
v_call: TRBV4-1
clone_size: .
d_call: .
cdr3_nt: TGCGCCAGCAGCCAAGACTCTAGTACACAGTTCTTC
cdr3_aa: CASSQDSSTQFF

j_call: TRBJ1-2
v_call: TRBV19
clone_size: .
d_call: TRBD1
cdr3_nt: TGTGCCAGTAGCTACTGGACGGGACAGGGGGGCTATGGCTACACCTTC
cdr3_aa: CASSYWTGQGGYGYTF

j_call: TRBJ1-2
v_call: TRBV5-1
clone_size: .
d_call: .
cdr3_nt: TGCGCCAGCAGCGTTGACAGCTCTTATGGCTACACCTTC
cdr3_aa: CASSVDSSYGYTF

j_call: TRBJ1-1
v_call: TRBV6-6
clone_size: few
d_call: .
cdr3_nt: TGTGCCAGCAGTCCTAAGGGGACTGAAGCTTTCTTT
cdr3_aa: CASSPKGTEAFF

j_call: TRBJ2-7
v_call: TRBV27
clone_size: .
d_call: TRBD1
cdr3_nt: TGTGCCAGCAATAAACAGGGGAATACCTACGAGCAGTACTTC
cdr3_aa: CASNKQGNTYEQYF

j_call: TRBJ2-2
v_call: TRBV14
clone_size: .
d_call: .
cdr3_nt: TGTGCCAGCTGGGCAGGGGTTAACACCGGGGAGCTGTTTTTT
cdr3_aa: CASWAGVNTGELFF

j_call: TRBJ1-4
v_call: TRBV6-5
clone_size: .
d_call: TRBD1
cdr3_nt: TGTGCCAGCAGTTACCAGGGACAGGGGAATGAAAAACTGTTTTTT
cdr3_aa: CASSYQGQGNEKLFF

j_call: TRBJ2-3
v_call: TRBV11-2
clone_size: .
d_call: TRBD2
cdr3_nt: TGTGCCAGCAGCTTAGTGGCTAGCGGGAGCGGAAGCACAGATACGCAGTATTTT
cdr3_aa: CASSLVASGSGSTDTQYF

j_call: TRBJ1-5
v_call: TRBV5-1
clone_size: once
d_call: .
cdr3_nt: TGCGCCAGCAGCTTGGCCGCGAGCGGGGTAACAGATACGCAGCATTTT
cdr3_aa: CASSLAASGVTDTQHF

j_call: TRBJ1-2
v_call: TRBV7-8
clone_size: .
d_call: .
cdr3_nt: TGTGCCAGCAGCTTAGGGGGAGTCCGTGGCTACACCTTC
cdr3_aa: CASSLGGVRGYTF

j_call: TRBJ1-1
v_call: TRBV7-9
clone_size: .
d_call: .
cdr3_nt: TGTGCCAGCAGCTTATTACAGAACACTGAAGCTTTCTTT
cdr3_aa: CASSLLQNTEAFF

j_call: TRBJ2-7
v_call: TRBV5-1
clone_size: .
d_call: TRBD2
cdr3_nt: TGCGCCAGCAGCCTGCATAAGACTAGCTCCAACTCCTACGAGCAGTACTTC
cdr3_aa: CASSLHKTSSNSYEQYF

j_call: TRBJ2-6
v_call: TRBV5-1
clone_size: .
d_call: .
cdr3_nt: TGCGCCAGCAGCTTGCGGGGAGCCCGGACCTCTGGGGCCAACGTCCTGACTTTC
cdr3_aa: CASSLRGARTSGANVLTF

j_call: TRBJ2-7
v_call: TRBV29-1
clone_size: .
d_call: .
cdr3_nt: TGCAGCGTTGGTCTGAAAGGGGGGGTCTACGAGCAGTACTTC
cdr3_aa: CSVGLKGGVYEQYF

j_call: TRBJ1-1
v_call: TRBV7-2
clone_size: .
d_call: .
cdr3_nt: TGTGCCAGCAGCGAAACATCCGGGATCTTCTCTGAAGCTTTCTTT
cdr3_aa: CASSETSGIFSEAFF

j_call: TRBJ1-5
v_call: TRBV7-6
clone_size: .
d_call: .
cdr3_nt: TGTGCCAGCAGCTTAGGTCAGGAGGGGCAGCCCCAGCATTTT
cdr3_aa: CASSLGQEGQPQHF

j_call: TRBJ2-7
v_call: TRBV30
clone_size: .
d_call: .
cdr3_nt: TGTGCCTGGAGTGTGGGAGGAACTATCTACGAGCAGTACTTC
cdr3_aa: CAWSVGGTIYEQYF

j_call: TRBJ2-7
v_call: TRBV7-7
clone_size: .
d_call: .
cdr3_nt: TGTGCCAGCAGCTTAACCCAGGGCCAGCCCGCGTACTTC
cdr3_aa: CASSLTQGQPAYF

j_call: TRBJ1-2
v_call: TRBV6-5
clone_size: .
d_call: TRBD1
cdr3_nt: TGTGCCAGCAGGAAGACAGGGGGCGATGGCTACACCTTC
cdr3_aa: CASRKTGGDGYTF

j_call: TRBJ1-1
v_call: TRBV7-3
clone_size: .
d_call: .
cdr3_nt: TGTGCCAGCAGCTTAAAGTGGGGGGGGACTGAAGCTTTCTTT
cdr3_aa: CASSLKWGGTEAFF

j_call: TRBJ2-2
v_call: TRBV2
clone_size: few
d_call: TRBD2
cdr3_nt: TGTGCCAGCAGCGGGACTAGCGGTACCCCCGGGGAGCTGTTTTTT
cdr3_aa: CASSGTSGTPGELFF

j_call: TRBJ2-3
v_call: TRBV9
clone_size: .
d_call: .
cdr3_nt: TGTGCCAGCAGCCCAACTCTAGCAGATACGCAGTATTTT
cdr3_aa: CASSPTLADTQYF

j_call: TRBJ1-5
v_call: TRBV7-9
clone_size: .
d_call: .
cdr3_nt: TGTGCCAGCAGCCGAAGCACGGGAGGCAATCAGCCCCAGCATTTT
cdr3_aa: CASSRSTGGNQPQHF

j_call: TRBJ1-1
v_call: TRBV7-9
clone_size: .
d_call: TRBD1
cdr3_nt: TGTGCCAGCAGCTTAAAACTAGTTCAGGGGGCGCAAGGTTTCTTT
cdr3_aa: CASSLKLVQGAQGFF

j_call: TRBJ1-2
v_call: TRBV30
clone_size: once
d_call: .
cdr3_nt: TGTGCCTGGAGTTCCGGCAGGTTAAACTATGGCTACACCTTC
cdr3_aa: CAWSSGRLNYGYTF

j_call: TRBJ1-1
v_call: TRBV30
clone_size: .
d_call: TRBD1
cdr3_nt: TGTGCCTGGAGGGAGGCCTACAGGGGGGGAAACACTGAAGCTTTCTTT
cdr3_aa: CAWREAYRGGNTEAFF